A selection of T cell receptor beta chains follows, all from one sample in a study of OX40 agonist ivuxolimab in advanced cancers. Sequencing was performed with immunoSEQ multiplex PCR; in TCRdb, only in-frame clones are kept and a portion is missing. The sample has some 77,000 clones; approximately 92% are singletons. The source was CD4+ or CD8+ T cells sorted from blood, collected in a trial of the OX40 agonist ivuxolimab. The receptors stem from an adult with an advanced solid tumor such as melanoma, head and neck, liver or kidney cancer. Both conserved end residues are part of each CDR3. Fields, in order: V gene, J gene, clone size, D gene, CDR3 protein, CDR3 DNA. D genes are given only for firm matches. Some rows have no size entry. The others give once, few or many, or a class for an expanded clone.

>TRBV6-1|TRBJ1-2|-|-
CASSDNTYGYTF
TGTGCCAGCAGTGATAACACCTATGGCTACACCTTC
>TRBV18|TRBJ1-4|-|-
CASSPREARNEKLFF
TGTGCCAGCTCACCCCGCGAAGCGCGTAATGAAAAACTGTTTTTT
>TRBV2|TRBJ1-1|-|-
CASSEVVAFF
TGTGCCAGCAGTGAAGTCGTAGCTTTCTTT
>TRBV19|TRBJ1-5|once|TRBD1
CASRTTGDSNQPQHF
TGTGCCAGTAGAACGACAGGGGATAGCAATCAGCCCCAGCATTTT
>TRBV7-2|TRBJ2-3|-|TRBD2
CASSSSRGYGGSTDTQYF
TGTGCCAGCAGCTCAAGCCGGGGATACGGGGGGAGCACAGATACGCAGTATTTT
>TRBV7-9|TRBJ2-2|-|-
CASSLGQPTGELFF
TGTGCCAGCAGCTTAGGTCAGCCCACCGGGGAGCTGTTTTTT
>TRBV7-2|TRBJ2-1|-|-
CASSPLTITSRSSYNEQFF
TGTGCCAGCAGCCCCCTCACCATCACTAGCCGCAGCTCCTACAATGAGCAGTTCTTC
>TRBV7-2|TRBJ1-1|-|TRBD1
CASSLAPTGGGTEAFF
TGTGCCAGCAGCTTAGCCCCGACAGGGGGCGGTACTGAAGCTTTCTTT
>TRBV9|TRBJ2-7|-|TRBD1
CASSQGQGPYEQYF
TGTGCCAGCAGCCAAGGACAGGGTCCCTACGAGCAGTACTTC
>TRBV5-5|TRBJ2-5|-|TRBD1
CASSLEGTGEETQYF
TGTGCCAGCAGCTTGGAGGGGACAGGGGAAGAGACCCAGTACTTC
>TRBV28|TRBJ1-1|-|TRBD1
CASSFPPGQAPGGAFF
TGTGCCAGCAGTTTCCCCCCAGGACAGGCCCCGGGTGGAGCTTTCTTT
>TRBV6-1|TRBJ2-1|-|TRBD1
CASSYRDRGEDEQFF
TGTGCCAGCAGCTACCGGGACAGGGGAGAGGATGAGCAGTTCTTC
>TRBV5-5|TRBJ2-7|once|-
CASSLDVGLGVRYF
TGTGCCAGCAGCTTGGATGTCGGTTTGGGCGTAAGGTACTTC
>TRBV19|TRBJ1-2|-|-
CASSNRNYGYTF
TGTGCCAGTAGTAACAGGAACTATGGCTACACCTTC
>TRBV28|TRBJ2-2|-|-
CASQGGKPNTGELFF
TGTGCCAGTCAGGGGGGCAAACCGAACACCGGGGAGCTGTTTTTT
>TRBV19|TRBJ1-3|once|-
CASSIAGTAGNTIYF
TGTGCCAGTAGTATAGCTGGGACGGCTGGAAACACCATATATTTT
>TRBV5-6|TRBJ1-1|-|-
CASRNMDTEAFF
TGTGCCAGCAGAAATATGGACACTGAAGCTTTCTTT
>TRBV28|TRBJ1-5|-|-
CASRVRDTDQPQHF
TGTGCCAGCAGAGTCCGGGACACAGATCAGCCCCAGCATTTT
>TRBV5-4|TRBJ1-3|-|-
CASSLYQLSRSSGNTIYF
TGTGCCAGCAGCTTATATCAGCTCTCCCGAAGCTCTGGAAACACCATATATTTT
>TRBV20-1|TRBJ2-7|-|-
CSARSQYEQYF
TGCAGTGCTAGATCTCAGTACGAGCAGTACTTC
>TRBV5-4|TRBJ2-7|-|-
CASSLGLRAYEQYF
TGTGCCAGCAGCTTGGGTTTGAGGGCCTACGAGCAGTACTTC
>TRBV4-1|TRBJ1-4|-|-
CASSQASRGENEKLFF
TGCGCCAGCAGCCAAGCATCGCGGGGAGAAAATGAAAAACTGTTTTTT
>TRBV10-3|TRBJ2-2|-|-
CAISGFRTETNTGELFF
TGTGCCATCAGTGGATTTCGGACAGAGACGAACACCGGGGAGCTGTTTTTT
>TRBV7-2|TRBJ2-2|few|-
CASSLGGARGELFF
TGTGCCAGCAGCTTAGGTGGGGCGCGAGGGGAGCTGTTTTTT